Below, 22 T cell receptor beta chains from the same sample are listed, as sequenced in a study of T cells in Graves' hyperthyroidism and ophthalmopathy. Amplification targeted TCR beta CDR3 regions from RNA transcripts. The HTBI primer set served for first-round RT-PCR of the TCR CDR3. TCRdb reprocessed the multiplex PCR reads with MiXCR, giving one entry per CDR3 protein. The data contain roughly 500,000 distinct CDR3 sequences, over 35% of them seen just once; the ten biggest clones take up 44%. The material sequenced was peripheral blood or thyroid tissue (not recorded which). These receptors were collected from an adult woman with Graves' disease, either hyperthyroidism or ophthalmopathy (not recorded which).

The chain joins TRBV2 to TRBJ2-6; D is ambiguous. Trimming shortened V by 6 bases and J by 3 bases, and 12 bases separated the two germline ends. Germline CDR1 is SNHLY and CDR2 is FYNNEI. This CDR3 region has 15 residues. The CDR3: CASSLFPGGANVLTF. The CDR3 bases are TGTGCCAGCAGCCTCTTTCCAGGTGGGGCCAACGTCCTGACTTTC.

The chain has TRBV6-6 and TRBJ1-1, with D perhaps TRBD1 (6 bases). The V end was cut by 6 bases, the J end by 4 bases, with 12 bases between. CDR1 is MNHNY and CDR2 is SVGAGI in the germline V gene (reference sequence). The CDR3 consists of 13 residues. In nucleotides, the CDR3 is TGTGCCAGCAGGCCCGGACAGCGCACTGAAGCTTTCTTT. This codes for CASRPGQRTEAFF.

J is TRBJ2-3 and V is TRBV7-9, with 7 positions matching TRBD2. The CDR3 covers 16 residues. V shed 4 bases and J 1 base; nucleotides not matched to a gene: 8. Germline lookup yields CDR1 SEHNR and CDR2 FQNEAQ (reference sequence). CDR3 bases: TGTGCCAGCAGCTCTCGGCGGGAGCGTGGCACAGATACGCAGTATTTT. It translates to CASSSRRERGTDTQYF.

This clonotype was seen at least ten times. The genes are TRBV20-1 and TRBJ1-1; 8 bases fit TRBD1. Trimming took 3 bases from V and 5 from J; bases not matched to a gene: 5. From germline, CDR1 is DFQATT and CDR2 SNEGSKA (reference sequence). The CDR3 is 13 amino acids. CDR3 residues: CSASRGQETEAFF. The CDR3 nucleotides read TGCAGTGCTAGCAGGGGGCAAGAAACTGAAGCTTTCTTT.

The gene calls are TRBV19 and TRBJ2-7; 7 bases line up with TRBD1. This CDR3 region has 16 residues. With 5 bases clipped from V and 0 bases from J, the junction kept 10 bases outside the gene matches. Germline V gene sequence: CDR1 LNHDA, CDR2 SQIVND (reference sequence). CDR3 protein: CASSYAWTGASYEQYF. The CDR3 DNA reads TGTGCCAGTAGTTATGCCTGGACAGGAGCCTCCTACGAGCAGTACTTC.

This clonotype was seen only a few times. V and J are TRBV29-1 and TRBJ2-5, with 8 bases matching TRBD2. Germline-derived CDR1 and CDR2 are SQVTM and ANQGSEA. This CDR3 contains 13 residues. The J segment lost 5 bases and the V segment lost 3 bases, leaving 5 bases of the junction unmatched. CDR3 coding DNA: TGCAGCGTTGACGGGGGGGTGTTGGAGACCCAGTACTTC. Protein product: CSVDGGVLETQYF.

The genes are TRBV7-2 and TRBJ2-3; D is ambiguous. CDR1 is SGHTA, CDR2 FQGNSA, per germline. V shed 6 bases and J shed 2 bases, with 12 bases lying between them. The CDR3 length is 14 residues. CDR3 sequence reads: CASRPRLNTDTQYF. The CDR3 DNA sequence: TGTGCCAGCAGGCCACGACTGAACACAGATACGCAGTATTTT.

The genes are TRBV4-1 and TRBJ1-2; 8 bases match TRBD1. CDR3 length: 14 residues. CDR1 and CDR2 (germline): MGHRA, YSYEKL. Unmatched junction bases numbered 0, after V lost 1 base and J lost 2 bases. This CDR3 reads CASSQAGGNYGYTF. The CDR3 DNA reads as TGCGCCAGCAGCCAAGCAGGGGGCAACTATGGCTACACCTTC.

This clonotype appeared many times. The chain recombines TRBV10-3 with TRBJ2-7; a possible D gene is TRBD2 (6 bases). This CDR3 spans 13 amino acids. The germline CDR1 and CDR2 sequences are ENHRY and SYGVKD. The germline V and J ends were trimmed by 8 bases and 2 bases, with 13 bases remaining between them. The CDR3 nucleotides are TGTGCCATCGGTAATAGCGGACCCTACGAGCAGTACTTC. It is translated as CAIGNSGPYEQYF.

The chain is built from TRBV29-1 and TRBJ1-1; D gene uncertain. V lost 3 bases and J 4 bases, leaving 12 bases between the germline ends. The length of the CDR3 is 13 residues. Germline-derived CDR1 and CDR2 are SQVTM and ANQGSEA. DNA for the CDR3: TGCAGCGTTGACGCCAGGCTGGTCACTGAAGCTTTCTTT. This encodes CSVDARLVTEAFF.

This sequence joins TRBV7-9 and TRBJ1-5, with D unresolved. Germline V gene data show CDR1 as SEHNR and CDR2 as FQNEAQ (reference sequence). V shed 4 bases and J shed 4 bases, with 8 bases lying between them. The CDR3 consists of 13 residues. CDR3 loop: CASSSGINQPQHF. The CDR3 DNA reads as TGTGCCAGCAGCTCGGGAATTAATCAGCCCCAGCATTTT. Combining the CDR3 with reference TRBV7-9 and TRBJ1-5 gives the whole variable domain DTGVSQNPRHKITKRGQNVTFRCDPISEHNRLYWYRQTLGQGPEFLTYFQNEAQLEKSRLLSDRFSAERPKGSFSTLEIQRTEQGDSAMYLCASSSGINQPQHFGDGTRLSIL.

This clonotype came up many times. The chain uses TRBV20-1 and TRBJ2-5, with TRBD1 matching over 9 bases. This CDR3 comprises 15 residues. V lost 1 base to trimming and J lost 0 bases; unmatched junction nucleotides: 3. CDR1 is DFQATT and CDR2 is SNEGSKA in the germline V gene (reference sequence). CDR3 sequence reads: CSARVDRGNQETQYF. For the CDR3, the DNA is TGCAGTGCTAGAGTGGACAGGGGCAACCAAGAGACCCAGTACTTC.

This clonotype was counted ten times or more. V and J are TRBV19 and TRBJ1-2; 7 nucleotides align to TRBD1. CDR1 and CDR2 (germline): LNHDA, SQIVND (reference sequence). This CDR3 spans 13 amino acids. V shed 8 bases and J 2 bases; nucleotides not matched to a gene: 5. The DNA of the CDR3 is TGTGCCAGTCGACAGGGAGGCAACTATGGCTACACCTTC. It encodes CASRQGGNYGYTF.

V and J are TRBV7-6 and TRBJ2-2, with D perhaps TRBD1 (6 bases). V lost 10 bases to trimming and J lost 6 bases, with 12 bases between them. CDR3 length equals 12 residues. Germline CDR1 SGHVS, CDR2 FNYEAQ. CDR3 coding DNA: TGTGCCACACGAGAGGGGGCCGGGGAGCTGTTTTTT. This encodes CATREGAGELFF.

The chain joins TRBV6-4 to TRBJ2-5, with D perhaps TRBD2 (5 bases). V lost 0 bases and J lost 5, with 13 bases in between. CDR1 MRHNA and CDR2 SNTAGT come from the germline V gene. The CDR3 is made up of 15 amino acids. The CDR3 reads CASSDSRGLVETQYF. The CDR3 DNA sequence: TGTGCCAGCAGTGACTCGAGAGGGTTGGTGGAGACCCAGTACTTC.

A word on this clonotype: At one boundary the junction diverges from the germline segment, which might be a read error. The chain uses TRBV7-3 and TRBJ1-2, with unresolved D. The CDR3 spans 14 residues. CDR1 is SGHTA and CDR2 is FQGTGA in the germline V gene. The CDR3 protein is CASSQQETNYGYTF. The CDR3 DNA reads TGCGCCAGCAGCCAGCAGGAGACTAACTATGGCTACACCTTC.

As to this clonotype: No DNA is shown, since the ends of the CDR3 on it are uncertain; the CDR3 is the one TCRdb lists. The chain is built from TRBV7-9 and TRBJ2-5; TRBD2 is taken as the D call from the table, unchecked against the DNA. Both ends counted, the CDR3 spans 23 residues. Germline V gene sequence: CDR1 SEHNR, CDR2 FQNEAQ (reference sequence). The CDR3 sequence is CASSFYICSARPGTSGLQETQYF.

This clonotype was observed a handful of times. The V and J genes are TRBV20-1 and TRBJ1-6, with 7 bases fitting TRBD1. The junction had 10 bases not matched to a gene; V was cut back by 5 bases and J by 0 bases. The CDR3 is 17 amino acids. Germline loops: CDR1 DFQATT, CDR2 SNEGSKA (reference sequence). CDR3 protein: CSAQKGARSSYNSPLHF. The CDR3 DNA reads as TGCAGTGCTCAGAAGGGGGCGAGAAGCTCCTATAATTCACCCCTCCACTTT.

This clonotype was picked up many times. This rearrangement joins TRBV19 to TRBJ1-1, with 9 bases aligning to TRBD1. This CDR3 contains 15 residues. The germline CDR1 and CDR2 sequences are LNHDA and SQIVND (reference sequence). The V gene end was trimmed by 5 bases and the J gene end by 4 bases; junction bases not matched to a gene: 8. The chain's CDR3 is CASSDYGTGFTEAFF. For the CDR3, the DNA is TGTGCCAGTAGTGACTATGGGACAGGGTTCACTGAAGCTTTCTTT.

V and J are TRBV6-1 and TRBJ1-6; D is ambiguous. The CDR3 totals 13 residues. V lost 5 bases and J lost 8, with 10 bases in between. Germline loops: CDR1 MNHNS, CDR2 SASEGT. The DNA of the CDR3 is TGTGCCAGCAGTCCCCACCGAGATTCACCCCTCCACTTT. This sequence encodes CASSPHRDSPLHF.

The chain links TRBV5-6 to TRBJ2-7, with D unclear. The CDR3 is 11 residues long. The germline V gene encodes CDR1 SGHDT and CDR2 YYEEEE. Deletions cut 0 bases from V and 9 bases from J, with 7 bases between. CDR3 in DNA: TGTGCCAGCAGCTTGGTTGGGGTGCAGTACTTC. Encoded protein: CASSLVGVQYF.

This clonotype was seen at least ten times. The chain carries TRBV20-1 and TRBJ1-5, with D perhaps matching TRBD1 (5 bases). Germline V gene data show CDR1 as DFQATT and CDR2 as SNEGSKA (reference sequence). The CDR3 has 14 amino acids. Deletions cut 6 bases from V and 3 bases from J, with 15 bases between. The CDR3 region has the DNA TGCAGTGCAAAACCGGGACCACACAATCAGCCCCAGCATTTT. Its protein product is CSAKPGPHNQPQHF.